The subject of this entry is one T cell receptor (beta chain). These data come from a study of blood T cell repertoires in COVID-19. As originally analysed: Estimates of nucleated cell counts were drawn from the amplification of reference gene primers. The table came from immunoSEQ multiplex PCR; TCRdb's copy has only in-frame clones and leaves some out. The V and J calls and clone size are taken from that table; D and trimming were inferred from the DNA. The sample records about 380,000 clones, 70% to 90% being singletons. Per the germline V gene, CDR1 is MNHEY and CDR2 is SVGAGI. The CDR3 runs 14 residues. After removal of 6 bases from V and 1 base from J, the junction contained 5 bases not matched to a gene.

The receptor was derived from a man in his thirties or forties who had recovered from COVID-19. The chain couples TRBV6-5 to TRBJ1-2; 7 bases fit TRBD1. Sequenced sample: PBMCs or T cells enriched from blood (not recorded which). This CDR3 reads CASRSGGLNYGYTF. Written as DNA, the CDR3 is TGTGCCAGCAGGTCAGGGGGTCTTAACTATGGCTACACCTTC.